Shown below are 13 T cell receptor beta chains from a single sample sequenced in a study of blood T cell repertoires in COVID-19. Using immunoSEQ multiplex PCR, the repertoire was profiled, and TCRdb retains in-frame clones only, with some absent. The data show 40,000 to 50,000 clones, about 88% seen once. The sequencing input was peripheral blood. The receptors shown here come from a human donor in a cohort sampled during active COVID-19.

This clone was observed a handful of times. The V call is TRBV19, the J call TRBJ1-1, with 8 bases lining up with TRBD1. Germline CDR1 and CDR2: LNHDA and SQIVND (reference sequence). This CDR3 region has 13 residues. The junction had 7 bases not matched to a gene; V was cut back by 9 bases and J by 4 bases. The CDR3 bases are TGTGCCAGCCTACAGGGGGGTGGCACTGAAGCTTTCTTT. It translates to CASLQGGGTEAFF.

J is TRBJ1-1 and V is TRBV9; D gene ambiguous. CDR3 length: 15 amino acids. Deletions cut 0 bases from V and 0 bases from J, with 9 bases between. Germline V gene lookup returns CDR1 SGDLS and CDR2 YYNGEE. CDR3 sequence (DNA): TGTGCCAGCAGCGTAGTTCCCCAGGTGAACACTGAAGCTTTCTTT. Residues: CASSVVPQVNTEAFF.

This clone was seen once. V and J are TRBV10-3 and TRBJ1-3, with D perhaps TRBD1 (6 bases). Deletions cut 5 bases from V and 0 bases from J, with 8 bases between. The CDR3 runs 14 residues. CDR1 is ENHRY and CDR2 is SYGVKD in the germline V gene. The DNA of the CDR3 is TGTGCCATCAGTCAGGGGAACTCTGGAAACACCATATATTTT. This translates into CAISQGNSGNTIYF.

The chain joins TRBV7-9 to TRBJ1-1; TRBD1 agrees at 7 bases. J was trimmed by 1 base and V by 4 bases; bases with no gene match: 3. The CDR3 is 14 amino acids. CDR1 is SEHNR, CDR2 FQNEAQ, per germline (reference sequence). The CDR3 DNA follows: TGTGCCAGCAGCTCGGGACAGAAGAACACTGAAGCTTTCTTT. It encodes CASSSGQKNTEAFF.

The CDR3 spells CASSPDREKLFF. The CDR3 bases are TGTGCCAGCAGCCCGGACAGGGAAAAACTGTTTTTT. The chain combines TRBV5-4 with TRBJ1-4; TRBD1 aligns across 7 bases. With 4 bases clipped from V and 8 bases from J, the junction kept 2 bases outside the gene matches. Looked up from germline, CDR1 is SGHNT and CDR2 is YYREEE (reference sequence). This CDR3 has 12 amino acids.

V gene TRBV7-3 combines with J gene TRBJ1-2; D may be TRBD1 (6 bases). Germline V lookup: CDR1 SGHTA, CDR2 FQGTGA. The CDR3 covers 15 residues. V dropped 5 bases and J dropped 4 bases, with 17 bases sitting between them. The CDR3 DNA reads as TGTGCCAGCAGCCCGGACACAGGGATCAGCTATGGCTACACCTTC. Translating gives CASSPDTGISYGYTF.

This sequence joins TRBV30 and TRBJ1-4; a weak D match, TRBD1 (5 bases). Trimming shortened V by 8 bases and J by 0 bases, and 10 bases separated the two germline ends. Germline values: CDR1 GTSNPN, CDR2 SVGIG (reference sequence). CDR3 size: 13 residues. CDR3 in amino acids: CASQGATNEKLFF. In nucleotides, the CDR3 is TGTGCCAGCCAGGGTGCAACTAATGAAAAACTGTTTTTT.

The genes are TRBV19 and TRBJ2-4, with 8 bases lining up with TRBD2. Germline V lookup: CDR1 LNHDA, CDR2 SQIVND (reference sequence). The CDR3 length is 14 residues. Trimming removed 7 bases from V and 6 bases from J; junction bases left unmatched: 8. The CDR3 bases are TGTGCCAGTACCCGGCGGGAGGAGGGAAACATTCAGTACTTC. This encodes CASTRREEGNIQYF.

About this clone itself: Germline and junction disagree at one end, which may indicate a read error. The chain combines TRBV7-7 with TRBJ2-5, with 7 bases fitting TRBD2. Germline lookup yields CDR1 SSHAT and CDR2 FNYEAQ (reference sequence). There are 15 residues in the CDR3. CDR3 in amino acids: CASSLKLATQETQYF. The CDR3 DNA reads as TGTGCTAGCAGCTTAAAACTAGCGACACAAGAGACCCAGTACTTC. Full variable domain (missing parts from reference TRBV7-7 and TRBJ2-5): GAGVSQSPRYKVTKRGQDVTLRCDPISSHATLYWYQQALGQGPEFLTYFNYEAQPDKSGLPSDRFSAERPEGSISTLTIQRTEQRDSAMYRCASSLKLATQETQYFGPGTRLLVL.

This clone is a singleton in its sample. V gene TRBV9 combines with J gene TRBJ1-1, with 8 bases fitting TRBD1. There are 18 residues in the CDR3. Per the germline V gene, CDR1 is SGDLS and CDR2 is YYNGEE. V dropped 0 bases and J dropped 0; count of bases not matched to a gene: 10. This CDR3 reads CASSVEGTGTFMNTEAFF. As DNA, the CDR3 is TGTGCCAGCAGCGTAGAAGGGACAGGAACCTTCATGAACACTGAAGCTTTCTTT.

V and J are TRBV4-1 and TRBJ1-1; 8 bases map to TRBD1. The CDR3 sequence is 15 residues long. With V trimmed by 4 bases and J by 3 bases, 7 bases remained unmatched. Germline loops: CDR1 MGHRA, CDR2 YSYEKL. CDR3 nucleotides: TGCGCCAGCAGCCCACAGACAGGGGTGTACACTGAAGCTTTCTTT. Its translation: CASSPQTGVYTEAFF.

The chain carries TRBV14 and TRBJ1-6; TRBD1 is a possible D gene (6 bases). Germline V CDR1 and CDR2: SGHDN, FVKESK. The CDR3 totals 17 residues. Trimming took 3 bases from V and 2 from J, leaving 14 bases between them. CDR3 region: CASSQAAQGAYNSPLHF. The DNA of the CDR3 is TGTGCCAGCAGCCAGGCCGCACAGGGTGCCTATAATTCACCCCTCCACTTT.

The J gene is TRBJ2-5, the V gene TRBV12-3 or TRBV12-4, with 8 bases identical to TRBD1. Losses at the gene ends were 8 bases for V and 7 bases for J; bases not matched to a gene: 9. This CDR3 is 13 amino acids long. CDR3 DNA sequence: TGTGCCAGCGCTCCCGGACAGGGTAGGACCCAGTACTTC. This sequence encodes CASAPGQGRTQYF.